This T cell receptor (beta chain) was captured in a study of PD-L1 blockade in urothelial cancer. The CDR3 has 15 amino acids. Looked up from germline, CDR1 is LNHDA and CDR2 is SQIVND (reference sequence). V was pared by 2 bases and J by 0 bases, with 8 bases between. Generated by immunoSEQ multiplex PCR, the TCRdb table keeps only in-frame clones and is missing some. In the table there are around 20,000 clones, about 90% of which are singletons. Regarding this clone: Its antigen is still unknown.

Study findings and constraints: At the 3-week point, tumor-associated blood clones expanded more in durable-benefit patients.

The V gene is TRBV19, the J gene TRBJ2-1; no clear D gene. Sequences were derived from PBMCs, sampled around atezolizumab (anti-PD-L1) treatment. The sequence was collected from a man aged 50-59 years with urothelial cancer. The CDR3 DNA is TGTGCCAGTAGTATAACCGCTAGCTCCTACAATGAGCAGTTCTTC. It encodes CASSITASSYNEQFF.